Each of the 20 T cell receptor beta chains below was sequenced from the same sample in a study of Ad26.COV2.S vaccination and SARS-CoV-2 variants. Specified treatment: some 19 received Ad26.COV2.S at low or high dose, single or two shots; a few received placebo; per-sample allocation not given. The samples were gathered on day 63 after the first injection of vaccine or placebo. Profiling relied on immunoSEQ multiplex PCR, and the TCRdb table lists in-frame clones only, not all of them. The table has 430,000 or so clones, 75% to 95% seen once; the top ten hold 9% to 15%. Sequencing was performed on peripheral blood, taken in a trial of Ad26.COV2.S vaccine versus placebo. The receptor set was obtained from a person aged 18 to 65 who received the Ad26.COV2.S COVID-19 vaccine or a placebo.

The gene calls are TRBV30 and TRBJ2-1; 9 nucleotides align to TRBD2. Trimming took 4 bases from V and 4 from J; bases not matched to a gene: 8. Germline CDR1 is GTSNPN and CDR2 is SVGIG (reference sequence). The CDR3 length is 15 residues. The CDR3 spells CAWTPLAGRYNEQFF. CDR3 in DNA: TGTGCCTGGACTCCACTAGCGGGCAGGTACAATGAGCAGTTCTTC.

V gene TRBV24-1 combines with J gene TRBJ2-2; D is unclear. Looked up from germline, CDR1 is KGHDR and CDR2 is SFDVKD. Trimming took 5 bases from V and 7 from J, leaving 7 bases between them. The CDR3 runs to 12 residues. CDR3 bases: TGTGCCACCAGTGGAAGAAGCGGGGAGCTGTTTTTT. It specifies CATSGRSGELFF.

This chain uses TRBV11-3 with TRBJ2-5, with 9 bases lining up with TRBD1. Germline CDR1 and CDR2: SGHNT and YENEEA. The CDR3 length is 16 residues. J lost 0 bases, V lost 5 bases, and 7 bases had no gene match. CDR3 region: CASSPGGTGYQETQYF. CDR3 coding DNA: TGTGCCAGCAGCCCAGGTGGGACAGGGTACCAAGAGACCCAGTACTTC.

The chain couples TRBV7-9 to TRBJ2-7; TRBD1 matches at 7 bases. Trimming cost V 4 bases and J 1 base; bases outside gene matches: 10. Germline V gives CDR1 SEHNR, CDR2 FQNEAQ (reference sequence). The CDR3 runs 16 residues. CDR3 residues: CASSSDREFGSYEQYF. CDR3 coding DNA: TGTGCCAGCAGCTCCGACAGGGAGTTCGGGTCCTACGAGCAGTACTTC.

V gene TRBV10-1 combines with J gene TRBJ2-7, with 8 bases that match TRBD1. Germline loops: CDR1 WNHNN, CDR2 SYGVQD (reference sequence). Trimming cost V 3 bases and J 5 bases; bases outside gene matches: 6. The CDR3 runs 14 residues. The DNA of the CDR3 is TGCGCCAGCAGTGATTATGGACAGGGCCACGAGCAGTACTTC. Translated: CASSDYGQGHEQYF.

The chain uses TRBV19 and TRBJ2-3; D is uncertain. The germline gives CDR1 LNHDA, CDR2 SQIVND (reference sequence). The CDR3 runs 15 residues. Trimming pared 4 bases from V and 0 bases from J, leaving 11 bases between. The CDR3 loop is CASSNWRTSTDTQYF. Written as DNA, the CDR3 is TGTGCCAGTAGTAATTGGCGCACCAGCACAGATACGCAGTATTTT. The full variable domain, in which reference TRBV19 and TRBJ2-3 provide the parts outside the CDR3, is DGGITQSPKYLFRKEGQNVTLSCEQNLNHDAMYWYRQDPGQGLRLIYYSQIVNDFQKGDIAEGYSVSREKKESFPLTVTSAQKNPTAFYLCASSNWRTSTDTQYFGPGTRLTVL.

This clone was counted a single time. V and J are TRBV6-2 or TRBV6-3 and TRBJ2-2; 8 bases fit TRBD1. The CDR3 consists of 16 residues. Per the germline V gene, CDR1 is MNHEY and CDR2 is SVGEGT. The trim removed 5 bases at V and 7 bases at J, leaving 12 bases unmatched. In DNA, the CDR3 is TGTGCCAGCAGTGACAGGGGCCGCCGGGTGATCGGGGAGCTGTTTTTT. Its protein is CASSDRGRRVIGELFF.

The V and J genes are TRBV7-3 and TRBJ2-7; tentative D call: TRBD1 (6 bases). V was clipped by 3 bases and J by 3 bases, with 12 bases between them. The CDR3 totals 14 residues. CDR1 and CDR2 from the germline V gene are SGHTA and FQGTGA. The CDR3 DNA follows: TGTGCCAGCAGCTTTGGTCAGGGGAACTACGAGCAGTACTTC. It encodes CASSFGQGNYEQYF.

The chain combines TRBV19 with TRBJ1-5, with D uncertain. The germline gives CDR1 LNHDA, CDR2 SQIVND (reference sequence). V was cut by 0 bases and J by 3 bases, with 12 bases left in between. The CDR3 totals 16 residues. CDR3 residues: CASSIELGQNNQPQHF. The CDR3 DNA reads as TGTGCCAGTAGTATAGAGCTCGGGCAGAACAATCAGCCCCAGCATTTT.

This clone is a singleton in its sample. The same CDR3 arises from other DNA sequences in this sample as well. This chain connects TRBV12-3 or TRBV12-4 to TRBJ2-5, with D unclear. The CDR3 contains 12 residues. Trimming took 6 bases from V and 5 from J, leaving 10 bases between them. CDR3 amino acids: CASSPTGETQYF. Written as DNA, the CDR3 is TGTGCCAGCAGCCCAACTGGGGAGACCCAGTACTTC.

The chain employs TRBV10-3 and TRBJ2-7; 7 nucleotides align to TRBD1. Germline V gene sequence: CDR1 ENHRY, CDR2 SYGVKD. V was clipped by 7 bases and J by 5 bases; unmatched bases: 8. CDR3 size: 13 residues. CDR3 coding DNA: TGTGCCATCACCCGGACAGGACAGGACGAGCAGTACTTC. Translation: CAITRTGQDEQYF.

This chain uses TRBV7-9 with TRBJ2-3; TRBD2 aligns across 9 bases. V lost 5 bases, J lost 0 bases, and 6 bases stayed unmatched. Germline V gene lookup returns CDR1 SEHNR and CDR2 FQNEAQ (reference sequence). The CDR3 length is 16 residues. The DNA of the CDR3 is TGTGCCAGCAGCCCCCCGGGACTAGCTAGCACAGATACGCAGTATTTT. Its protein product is CASSPPGLASTDTQYF. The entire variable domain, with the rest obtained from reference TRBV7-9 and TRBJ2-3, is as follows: DTGVSQNPRHKITKRGQNVTFRCDPISEHNRLYWYRQTLGQGPEFLTYFQNEAQLEKSRLLSDRFSAERPKGSFSTLEIQRTEQGDSAMYLCASSPPGLASTDTQYFGPGTRLTVL.

The CDR3 region has the DNA TGTGCCAGCAGTGAAGTTTCGGGGACAGGGGATTCACCCCTCCACTTT. Its protein product is CASSEVSGTGDSPLHF. The chain recombines TRBV6-1 with TRBJ1-6, with 10 bases that match TRBD1. The CDR3 has 16 amino acids. Germline V lookup: CDR1 MNHNS, CDR2 SASEGT. V dropped 1 base and J dropped 8; count of bases not matched to a gene: 5.

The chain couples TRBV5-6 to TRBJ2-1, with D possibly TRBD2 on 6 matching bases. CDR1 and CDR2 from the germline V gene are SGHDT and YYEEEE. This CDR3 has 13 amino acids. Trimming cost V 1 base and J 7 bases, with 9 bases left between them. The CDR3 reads CASSLPSANEQFF. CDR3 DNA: TGTGCCAGCAGCTTGCCTAGCGCGAATGAGCAGTTCTTC.

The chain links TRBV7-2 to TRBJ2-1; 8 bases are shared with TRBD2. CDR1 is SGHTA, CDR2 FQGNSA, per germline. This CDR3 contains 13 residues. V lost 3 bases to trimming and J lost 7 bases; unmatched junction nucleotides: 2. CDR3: CASSLGLVNEQFF. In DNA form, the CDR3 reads TGTGCCAGCAGCTTGGGACTAGTAAATGAGCAGTTCTTC.

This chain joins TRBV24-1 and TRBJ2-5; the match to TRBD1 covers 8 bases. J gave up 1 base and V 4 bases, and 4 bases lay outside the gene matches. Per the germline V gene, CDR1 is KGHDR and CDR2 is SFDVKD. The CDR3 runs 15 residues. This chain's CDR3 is CATSDRTGGQETQYF. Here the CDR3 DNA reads TGTGCCACCAGTGACCGCACAGGGGGCCAAGAGACCCAGTACTTC.

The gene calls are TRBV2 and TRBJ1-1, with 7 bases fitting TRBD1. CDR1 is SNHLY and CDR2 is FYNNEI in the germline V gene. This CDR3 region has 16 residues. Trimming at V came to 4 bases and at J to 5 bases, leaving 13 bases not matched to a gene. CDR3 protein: CASSVVQGQFRTEAFF. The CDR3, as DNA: TGTGCCAGCAGTGTCGTACAGGGGCAATTTAGGACTGAAGCTTTCTTT. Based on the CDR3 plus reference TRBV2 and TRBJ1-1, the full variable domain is EPEVTQTPSHQVTQMGQEVILRCVPISNHLYFYWYRQILGQKVEFLVSFYNNEISEKSEIFDDQFSVERPDGSNFTLKIRSTKLEDSAMYFCASSVVQGQFRTEAFFGQGTRLTVV.

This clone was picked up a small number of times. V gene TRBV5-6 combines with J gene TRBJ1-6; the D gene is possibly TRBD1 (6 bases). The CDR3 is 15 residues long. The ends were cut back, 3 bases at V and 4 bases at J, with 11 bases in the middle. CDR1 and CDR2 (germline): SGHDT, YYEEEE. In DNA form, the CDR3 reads TGTGCCAGCAGCTCGGTAGGACAGTATAATTCACCCCTCCACTTT. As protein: CASSSVGQYNSPLHF. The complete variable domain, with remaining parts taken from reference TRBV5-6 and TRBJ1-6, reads DAGVTQSPTHLIKTRGQQVTLRCSPKSGHDTVSWYQQALGQGPQFIFQYYEEEERQRGNFPDRFSGHQFPNYSSELNVNALLLGDSALYLCASSSVGQYNSPLHFGNGTRLTVT.

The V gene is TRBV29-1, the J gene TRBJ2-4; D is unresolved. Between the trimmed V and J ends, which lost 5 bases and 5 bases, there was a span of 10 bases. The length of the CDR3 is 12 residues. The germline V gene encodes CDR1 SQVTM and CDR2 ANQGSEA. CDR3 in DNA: TGCAGCGTTAAACAGCCCCAAAACATTCAGTACTTC. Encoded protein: CSVKQPQNIQYF.

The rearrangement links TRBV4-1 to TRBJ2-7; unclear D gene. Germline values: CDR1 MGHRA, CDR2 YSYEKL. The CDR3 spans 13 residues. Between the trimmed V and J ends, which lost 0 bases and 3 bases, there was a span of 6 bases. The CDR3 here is CASSQDFNYEQYF. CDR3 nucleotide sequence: TGCGCCAGCAGCCAAGACTTTAACTACGAGCAGTACTTC.